Shown below are 11 T cell receptor beta chains from a single sample sequenced in a study of cytomegalovirus exposure and HLA in healthy donors. The PCR ran on 60 Vbeta and 13 Jbeta primers. Repertoires were generated with immunoSEQ multiplex PCR, while TCRdb's copy carries only in-frame clones and drops some. Of roughly 220,000 clones in the sample, approximately 78% were seen once. Sequenced: PBMCs. Receptor source: a woman aged 35 to 49 in good health and CMV-seronegative.

The chain combines TRBV6-5 with TRBJ1-6; no clear D gene. The germline V gene has CDR1 MNHEY and CDR2 SVGAGI. V was shortened by 1 base and J by 5 bases, with 6 bases between the two germline ends. This CDR3 comprises 14 residues. DNA for the CDR3: TGTGCCAGCAGTTACTTTGGCAATAATTCACCCCTCCACTTT. Its translation: CASSYFGNNSPLHF.

This clone was counted only a few times. The chain links TRBV6-5 to TRBJ1-1, with D possibly matching TRBD1 (6 bases). The CDR3 has 15 amino acids. Trimming took 3 bases from V and 4 from J, leaving 15 bases between them. The germline CDR1 and CDR2 sequences are MNHEY and SVGAGI. The CDR3 region is CASSYGWGRGTEAFF. The DNA for the CDR3 is TGTGCCAGCAGTTATGGCTGGGGGCGAGGCACTGAAGCTTTCTTT.

The chain joins TRBV19 to TRBJ2-7, with 9 positions matching TRBD1. Germline V gene data show CDR1 as LNHDA and CDR2 as SQIVND (reference sequence). The CDR3 has 13 amino acids. Trimming took 5 bases from V and 5 from J; bases not matched to a gene: 4. The chain's CDR3 is CASSAWTGDEQYF. As DNA, the CDR3 is TGTGCCAGTAGTGCCTGGACAGGGGACGAGCAGTACTTC.

J is TRBJ2-2 and V is TRBV2; a weak D match, TRBD2 (5 bases). Germline-derived CDR1 and CDR2 are SNHLY and FYNNEI. CDR3 length: 14 amino acids. V was pared by 4 bases and J by 7 bases, with 13 bases between. The CDR3 DNA is TGTGCCAGCAGTGGTCGGACTGTTCGCGGGGAGCTGTTTTTT. Protein product: CASSGRTVRGELFF.

The V and J genes are TRBV6-1 and TRBJ2-1; 10 positions agree with TRBD2. Germline V gene sequence: CDR1 MNHNS, CDR2 SASEGT. V shed 3 bases and J 9 bases; nucleotides not matched to a gene: 8. This CDR3 is built from 15 residues. CDR3 residues: CASSEGLAREGEQFF. CDR3 in DNA: TGTGCCAGCAGTGAGGGACTAGCGCGAGAGGGTGAGCAGTTCTTC.

CDR3 nucleotide sequence: TGTGCCAGCAGCCCAGAGGGCCTCACTGGAAACACCATATATTTT. It is translated as CASSPEGLTGNTIYF. This rearrangement joins TRBV9 to TRBJ1-3; no definite D call. Germline values: CDR1 SGDLS, CDR2 YYNGEE. The CDR3 loop spans 15 amino acids. V was trimmed by 4 bases and J by 2 bases, leaving 13 bases between them.

This chain joins TRBV7-3 and TRBJ2-1, with D possibly being TRBD1 (5 bases). Trimming pared 4 bases from V and 9 bases from J, leaving 19 bases between. Germline V gene data show CDR1 as SGHTA and CDR2 as FQGTGA. This CDR3 region has 15 residues. The CDR3 region is CASSSTRAWGGEQFF. The CDR3 bases are TGTGCCAGCAGCTCGACCCGCGCATGGGGCGGTGAGCAGTTCTTC.

The V call is TRBV28, the J call TRBJ2-7, with 7 bases fitting TRBD2. The V and J ends lost 5 bases and 4 bases, in that order; junction bases with no gene match: 14. The CDR3 spans 16 residues. Per the germline V gene, CDR1 is MDHEN and CDR2 is SYDVKM. The CDR3 loop reads CASSPLPGGPEYEQYF. DNA for the CDR3: TGTGCCAGCAGTCCGCTTCCGGGAGGTCCGGAATACGAGCAGTACTTC.

The sample holds a few counts of this clone. At one boundary the junction diverges from the germline segment, which might be a read error. The gene calls are TRBV7-2 and TRBJ1-1; D is unclear. The length of the CDR3 is 15 residues. Germline V gene sequence: CDR1 SGHTA, CDR2 FQGNSA. CDR3 protein: CATSVLSVMNTEAFF. The CDR3 nucleotides read TGTGCCACCAGCGTATTGAGCGTTATGAACACTGAAGCTTTCTTT.

The chain links TRBV11-3 to TRBJ2-2, with 7 bases that match TRBD2. Germline CDR1 and CDR2: SGHNT and YENEEA. This CDR3 has 15 residues. J was trimmed by 5 bases and V by 0 bases; bases with no gene match: 3. The CDR3 loop is CASSLELGRTGELFF. The DNA for the CDR3 is TGTGCCAGCAGCTTAGAACTCGGGAGGACCGGGGAGCTGTTTTTT.

The genes are TRBV5-1 and TRBJ2-1; 7 positions agree with TRBD2. Germline values: CDR1 SGHRS, CDR2 YFSETQ. V was pared by 1 base and J by 14 bases, with 6 bases of the junction left unmatched. The CDR3 contains 12 residues. CDR3: CASSLNGRAKFF. The CDR3, as DNA: TGCGCCAGCAGCTTGAATGGGAGGGCCAAGTTCTTC. The whole variable domain, filled in from reference TRBV5-1 and TRBJ2-1, reads KAGVTQTPRYLIKTRGQQVTLSCSPISGHRSVSWYQQTPGQGLQFLFEYFSETQRNKGNFPGRFSGRQFSNSRSEMNVSTLELGDSALYLCASSLNGRAKFFGPGTRLTVL.